Presented here are 14 T cell receptor beta chains from one specimen sequenced in a study of cytomegalovirus exposure and HLA in healthy donors. Sequenced by immunoSEQ multiplex PCR; TCRdb stores in-frame clones only, minus some. The table has hundreds of thousands of clones, roughly 84% seen once. Source material: PBMCs. These receptors were taken from a woman between 18 and 29 years old in good health and CMV-seropositive.

CDR3 bases: TGTGCCAGCAGCCCTGAAGTAGCGGGATCGATTGGGCGATACGAGCAGTACTTC. This translates into CASSPEVAGSIGRYEQYF. V gene TRBV11-3 combines with J gene TRBJ2-7; 8 nucleotides match TRBD2. The CDR3 runs 18 residues. V lost 5 bases, J lost 4 bases, and 19 bases stayed unmatched. CDR1 and CDR2 (germline): SGHNT, YENEEA.

This chain connects TRBV6-1 to TRBJ2-7; D possibly corresponds to TRBD2 (5 bases). Trimming shortened V by 4 bases and J by 2 bases, and 18 bases separated the two germline ends. The CDR3 totals 16 residues. Germline assignment: CDR1 MNHNS and CDR2 SASEGT. The CDR3 is CASSGTGNTITYEQYF. The DNA for the CDR3 is TGTGCCAGCAGTGGGACCGGGAACACAATTACCTACGAGCAGTACTTC.

This clone was observed once. The CDR3 region has the DNA TGTGCCACCAGCAGGGGACAGGGGGGTGGGGATGAAAAACTGTTTTTT. Residues: CATSRGQGGGDEKLFF. V and J are TRBV15 and TRBJ1-4, with 11 bases lining up with TRBD1. CDR3 length: 16 residues. CDR1 is LNHNV and CDR2 is YYDKDF in the germline V gene (reference sequence). The ends lost 3 bases at V and 6 bases at J; junction bases unmatched: 6.

This rearrangement joins TRBV4-1 to TRBJ1-1; 7 bases agree with TRBD1. Germline CDR1 reads MGHRA; CDR2 reads YSYEKL. The CDR3 contains 15 residues. V shed 2 bases, J shed 3 bases, and the junction held 6 bases outside the gene matches. DNA of the CDR3: TGCGCCAGCAGCCAAAGCTTAACAGGGGACACTGAAGCTTTCTTT. It encodes CASSQSLTGDTEAFF.

The J gene is TRBJ1-1, the V gene TRBV5-1, with no clear D. The CDR3 covers 14 residues. Germline V gene lookup returns CDR1 SGHRS and CDR2 YFSETQ. V lost 0 bases and J lost 4, with 10 bases in between. The CDR3 spells CASSLVIQSTEAFF. CDR3 nucleotide sequence: TGCGCCAGCAGCTTGGTTATACAGAGCACTGAAGCTTTCTTT.

V gene TRBV7-9 combines with J gene TRBJ2-7; D unresolved. The germline V gene has CDR1 SEHNR and CDR2 FQNEAQ (reference sequence). This CDR3 has 12 amino acids. Trimming removed 11 bases at V and 5 bases at J, with 16 bases between. The CDR3 sequence: CAGHPLRDEQYF. The CDR3 region has the DNA TGTGCCGGCCACCCTCTTCGGGACGAGCAGTACTTC.

The chain carries TRBV4-1 and TRBJ1-2, with D possibly being TRBD1 (5 bases). CDR1 is MGHRA and CDR2 is YSYEKL in the germline V gene. This CDR3 region has 16 residues. Trimming shortened V by 3 bases and J by 7 bases, and 21 bases separated the two germline ends. CDR3 in amino acids: CASSQWTMGGTGGYTF. CDR3 DNA: TGCGCCAGCAGCCAGTGGACAATGGGTGGAACGGGTGGCTACACCTTC.

The chain carries TRBV5-6 and TRBJ2-7; 9 bases map to TRBD1. V gave up 0 bases and J gave up 3 bases; unmatched junction bases: 7. The germline V gene encodes CDR1 SGHDT and CDR2 YYEEEE. CDR3 length: 16 amino acids. The CDR3 bases are TGTGCCAGCAGCTTGGCCGGTGGGACAGGGATCTACGAGCAGTACTTC. It encodes CASSLAGGTGIYEQYF.

The chain recombines TRBV14 with TRBJ1-3, with TRBD1 matching 8 bases. Germline V CDR1 and CDR2: SGHDN, FVKESK. The V segment lost 3 bases and the J segment 7 bases; nucleotides outside the gene matches: 17. The CDR3 contains 18 residues. The CDR3 DNA reads TGTGCCAGCAGCCACGACGTCCAGGGACAGGCGAGGGCGAACACCATATATTTT. Its protein is CASSHDVQGQARANTIYF.

The chain has TRBV9 and TRBJ1-1; D might be TRBD1 (5 bases). Germline V gives CDR1 SGDLS, CDR2 YYNGEE. The CDR3 runs to 14 residues. V was clipped by 0 bases and J by 3 bases, with 9 bases between them. CDR3 nucleotide sequence: TGTGCCAGCAGCGTAGATCCGGGGGACACTGAAGCTTTCTTT. Translation gives CASSVDPGDTEAFF.

The genes are TRBV7-3 and TRBJ2-1, with TRBD2 matching 10 bases. The length of the CDR3 is 16 residues. Germline values: CDR1 SGHTA, CDR2 FQGTGA. Trimming at V came to 6 bases and at J to 3 bases, leaving 8 bases not matched to a gene. CDR3 residues: CASSPLGLADYNEQFF. The DNA of the CDR3 is TGTGCCAGCAGTCCGTTAGGACTAGCGGACTACAATGAGCAGTTCTTC.

The chain carries TRBV25-1 and TRBJ2-3; 12 nucleotides agree with TRBD2. The CDR3 spans 15 residues. The V and J ends lost 10 bases and 3 bases, in that order; junction bases with no gene match: 8. CDR1 is MGHDK and CDR2 is SYGVNS in the germline V gene. In DNA form, the CDR3 reads TGTGCCACCCAAGGACTAGCGGGAATGACAGATACGCAGTATTTT. Amino acid sequence: CATQGLAGMTDTQYF. The full variable domain, with the rest looked up from reference TRBV25-1 and TRBJ2-3, is EADIYQTPRYLVIGTGKKITLECSQTMGHDKMYWYQQDPGMELHLIHYSYGVNSTEKGDLSSESTVSRIRTEHFPLTLESARPSHTSQYLCATQGLAGMTDTQYFGPGTRLTVL.

The chain combines TRBV7-6 with TRBJ2-7; D possibly corresponds to TRBD2 (6 bases). Germline V CDR1 and CDR2: SGHVS, FNYEAQ. This CDR3 contains 15 residues. V was clipped by 4 bases and J by 1 base, with 14 bases between them. CDR3 in amino acids: CASSSESGGSYEQYF. Here the CDR3 DNA reads TGTGCCAGCAGCTCGGAATCCGGAGGGTCCTACGAGCAGTACTTC.

The V and J genes are TRBV12-1 and TRBJ2-1; the D call TRBD2 from the table was never checked on the DNA. TRBV12-1 constitutes a pseudogene. The CDR3 length is 17 residues. This CDR3 reads CASSFRGLAGSSGEQFF. CDR3 in DNA: TGTGCCAGCAGCTTTCGAGGACTAGCGGGATCCTCGGGTGAGCAGTTCTTC.